Detailed here is one T cell receptor beta chain. The antigen this receptor binds is unknown. The sample holds no much larger clone one base away, and base qualities are not on file. This entry is derived from a study of blood T cell repertoires in COVID-19 (TCRdb year 2020). Notes on the research overall: Recovered participants in ImmuneRACE Cohort 3 were defined as having two consecutive negative NP/OP PCR tests, clearance from a healthcare professional, or resolution of symptoms. Samples covering the acute and convalescent phases of COVID-19 were provided by collaborators in the United States, Italy and Spain. The prospective study material was composed of cDNA or gDNA derived from T cells, B-cell-depleted T cells, or PBMCs. The dataset comprised deeply sampled blood TCRbeta repertoires from subjects exposed to, actively infected with, or recovered from COVID-19. The repertoires were released in a freely available public database meant as a resource for research on the immune response to SARS-CoV-2. Samples came from the ongoing ImmuneRACE study (first 160 participants) plus 1,254 subjects from 6 global collaborators. A de-identified subject ID, COVID-19 status, age in years and sex were almost always included in the sample metadata. Where HLA class I and class II types were available, the types were taken from metadata supplied by the sample provider, not from assay-based typing. Study-wide conclusions, independent of this receptor: How much clinical and demographic metadata was included differed by source and by participant, and the metadata was provided uncurated.

At the junction V is shortened by 0 bases and J by 2 bases, with 8 bases in between. From the germline V gene (reference sequence), CDR1 is GTSNPN and CDR2 is SVGIG. The CDR3 holds 13 amino acids from the cysteine to the phenylalanine. The read is trimmed to its CDR3 DNA, 39 bases read in frame from base 1. TCRbeta CDR3 regions were amplified from genomic DNA by means of the immunoSEQ Assay, a bias-controlled multiplex PCR. In the authors' own workflow: The number of nucleated cells in each sample was estimated from the amplification of reference gene primers within the assay. Sequence reads were collapsed and filtered to measure the absolute abundance of every unique TCRbeta CDR3 rearrangement. Productive Simpson clonality was computed per sample as the square root of Simpson's diversity index over productive rearrangements. The source is immuneACCESS, and TCRdb retained only in-frame sequences with V and J called. Part of the clones is not carried over; for the studies checked, unresolved V genes explain less than half of this, and the remainder is unexplained. The D gene and trimming were derived from the DNA, and the V and J assignments and clone size from that table. This sample comprises over 130,000 clones, 84% of them detected only once. Together, the top ten hold more than 3% of the sample.

In the prospective study, participants were 18 to 89 years old, resided in around 25 geographic areas of the United States, and were enrolled through a virtual design. In the prospective study, participants were assigned to cohorts based on the clinical history participants reported in a screening survey and a study questionnaire. In the prospective study, whole blood, serum and a nasopharyngeal or oropharyngeal swab were collected from each participant by mobile phlebotomists. Prospective study participants could optionally give additional blood draws and questionnaires over a roughly 2-month period. Blood samples from the prospective study were shipped frozen or at room temperature prior to DNA extraction.

The chain employs TRBV30 and TRBJ2-7, with the D gene call left open. The sample taken for sequencing was PBMCs or T cells enriched from blood (not recorded which). This clonotype was sampled from a man over 45 in a cohort exposed to, infected with or recovered from COVID-19 (not recorded which). The CDR3 loop reads CAWSVPTPYEQYF. The nucleotide sequence is TGTGCCTGGAGTGTACCCACTCCCTACGAGCAGTACTTC.